This record looks at one T cell receptor beta chain sequence and its context. Antigen specificity is unknown. This table comes from immunoSEQ multiplex PCR, and its TCRdb copy is limited to in-frame clones, with some not included. The sample lists 800,000 to 1,200,000 clones; around 78% were seen once. Germline V gene sequence: CDR1 WNHNN, CDR2 SYGVQD (reference sequence). CDR3 size: 13 residues. Trimming took off 5 bases at V and 4 bases at J, with 12 bases between the two ends. This entry comes from a study of shared clonotypes between healthy human individuals. Looking at the study overall: Samples came from two female and three male donors aged 18 to 49. General study points: Rarefaction showed sorted-subset sequencing was incomplete despite large depth.

The sample taken for sequencing was memory CD4+ T cells from PBMCs. The subset denotes: CD45RA-negative fraction. The V call is TRBV10-1, the J call TRBJ2-7; D may match TRBD1 or TRBD2 (5 bases each). This receptor was obtained from a man aged 18-30 years in good health. Some clones in this sample may be carry-over from other donors' samples. The CDR3 region has the DNA TGCGCCAGCAGTCTATGGGACGGATACGAGCAGTACTTC. This gives the protein CASSLWDGYEQYF.